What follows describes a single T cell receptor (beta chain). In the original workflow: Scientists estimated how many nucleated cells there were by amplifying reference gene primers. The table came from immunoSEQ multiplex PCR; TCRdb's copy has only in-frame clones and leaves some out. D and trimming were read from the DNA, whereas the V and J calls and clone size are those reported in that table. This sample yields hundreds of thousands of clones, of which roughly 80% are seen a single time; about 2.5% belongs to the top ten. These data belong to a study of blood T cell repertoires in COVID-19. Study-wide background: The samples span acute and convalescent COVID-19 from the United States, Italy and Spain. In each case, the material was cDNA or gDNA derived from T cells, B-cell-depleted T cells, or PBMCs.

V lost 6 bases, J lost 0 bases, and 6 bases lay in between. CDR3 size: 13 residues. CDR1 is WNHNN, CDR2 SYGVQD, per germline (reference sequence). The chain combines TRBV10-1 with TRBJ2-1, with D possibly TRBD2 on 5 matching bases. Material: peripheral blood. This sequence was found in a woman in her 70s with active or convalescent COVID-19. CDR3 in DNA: TGCGCCAGCAGGGGGAGCTCCTACAATGAGCAGTTCTTC. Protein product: CASRGSSYNEQFF.